Listed below are T cell receptor beta chains from one sample, sequenced in a study of cytomegalovirus exposure and HLA in healthy donors. Profiling relied on immunoSEQ multiplex PCR, and the TCRdb table lists in-frame clones only, not all of them. The sample holds 200,000 to 250,000 clones, around four fifths seen once. The sample was PBMCs. The receptors come from a woman aged 30 to 39 in good health and CMV-seropositive. Each CDR3 is given with its conserved first and last residue. Fields, in order: V gene, clone size, CDR3 length, D gene, J gene, CDR3 DNA, CDR3 protein. A D gene is named only where the DNA matches it firmly. Clone size is not always given. Where it is, it says once, few, many or a class for expanded clones.

TRBV13	-	16	TRBD1	TRBJ1-4	TGTGCCAGCAGCCTCCGGGACAGGGGACCTAATGAAAAACTGTTTTTT	CASSLRDRGPNEKLFF
TRBV2	-	14	TRBD1	TRBJ2-7	TGTGCCAGCAGTCCGGACAGGGGTTCGTGGGAGCAGTACTTC	CASSPDRGSWEQYF
TRBV18	few	17	TRBD2	TRBJ2-1	TGTGCCAGCTCACCTCCCGGGACTAGCGGTATCTACAATGAGCAGTTCTTC	CASSPPGTSGIYNEQFF
TRBV25-1	-	17	TRBD1	TRBJ2-5	TGTGCCAGCAGTGGGTCGCGAGGGGGCGCTTTGAGGGAGACCCAGTACTTC	CASSGSRGGALRETQYF
TRBV7-2	-	16	-	TRBJ2-1	TGTGCCAGCAGCTTAGCGTCGGCAGCGGACTGGGGTGAGCAGTTCTTC	CASSLASAADWGEQFF
TRBV4-3	once	16	-	TRBJ2-5	TGCGCCAGCAGCCAAGGAGGACAGTGGGGGCAAAGGGCCCAGTACTTC	CASSQGGQWGQRAQYF
TRBV18	-	14	-	TRBJ2-3	TGTGCCAGCTCCACCGGGCGGAGCACAGATACGCAGTATTTT	CASSTGRSTDTQYF
TRBV19	-	14	TRBD1	TRBJ1-5	TGTGCCAGTAGCTGGGACAGCTTGAATCAGCCCCAGCATTTT	CASSWDSLNQPQHF
TRBV4-2	-	11	-	TRBJ1-2	TGTGCCAGCAGCCATGGCTTTTACTACACCTTC	CASSHGFYYTF
TRBV27	-	13	-	TRBJ2-6	TGTGCCAGCAGCCGGGGTGGGGCCAACGTCCTGACTTTC	CASSRGGANVLTF
TRBV27	-	18	TRBD1	TRBJ1-1	TGTGCCAGCAGATCCGGGACAGGGCTAATTGGGATGAACACTGAAGCTTTCTTT	CASRSGTGLIGMNTEAFF
TRBV6-1	-	12	-	TRBJ2-5	TGTGCCAGCAGCCACACAGGGGAGACCCAGTACTTC	CASSHTGETQYF
TRBV5-6	-	14	-	TRBJ1-5	TGTGCCAGCAGCTTGGGAGGGAGCAATCAGCCCCAGCATTTT	CASSLGGSNQPQHF
TRBV12-5	-	16	TRBD2	TRBJ2-7	TGTGCTAGTGGTTTGGCCACAGCGGGGACCTCCTACGAGCAGTACTTC	CASGLATAGTSYEQYF
TRBV2	once	14	-	TRBJ1-2	TGTGCCAGCAGTGAGTCGGCCGCTAACTATGGCTACACCTTC	CASSESAANYGYTF
TRBV4-1	-	15	TRBD2	TRBJ2-1	TGCGCCAGCAGCCTGCAGTTAGCGGGAGTCAATGAGCAGTTCTTC	CASSLQLAGVNEQFF
TRBV10-3	-	13	-	TRBJ1-1	TGTGCCATCCAAACTCGGGACAACACTGAAGCTTTCTTT	CAIQTRDNTEAFF
TRBV28	-	14	-	TRBJ2-2	TGTGCCAGCAGTTTGGGTGCGAACACCGGGGAGCTGTTTTTT	CASSLGANTGELFF
TRBV9	-	15	-	TRBJ1-2	TGTGCCAGCAGCGTAGGGTCAGGGCCTAACTATGGCTACACCTTC	CASSVGSGPNYGYTF
TRBV6-1	medium-sized	15	TRBD1	TRBJ2-3	TGTGCCAGCAGTGAAAGGTCAGGGGGAGTGGATACGCAGTATTTT	CASSERSGGVDTQYF
TRBV11-2	-	14	-	TRBJ2-5	TGTGCCAGCAGCTTAGGCGGGTTGGTAGCGGCCCAGTACTTC	CASSLGGLVAAQYF
TRBV2	few	15	-	TRBJ1-2	TGTGCCAGCTCAGGGGACGGCCAGCTTTACTATGGCTACACCTTC	CASSGDGQLYYGYTF
TRBV5-8	-	15	TRBD1	TRBJ1-2	TGTGCCAGCGCTCAGACAGGGGGCGCAAAGGAAAGCTACACCTTC	CASAQTGGAKESYTF
TRBV19	-	11	-	TRBJ2-3	TGTGCCAGCAGGAGCACAGATACGCAGTATTTT	CASRSTDTQYF
TRBV29-1	-	16	TRBD2	TRBJ2-7	TGCAGCGTCTCCAAAGGACTAGCGGGAGGCTCCTACGAGCAGTACTTC	CSVSKGLAGGSYEQYF
TRBV29-1	-	15	-	TRBJ2-7	TGCAGCGTTGATAACCCCGCCGGGCAAACCTACGAGCAGTACTTC	CSVDNPAGQTYEQYF
TRBV6-6	-	13	TRBD1	TRBJ1-1	TGTGCCAGCAGTCCAGGGGGTACCACTGAAGCTTTCTTT	CASSPGGTTEAFF
TRBV28	-	15	-	TRBJ2-5	TGTGCCAGCAGTTACCGGGACGGAAGAGGGGAGACCCAGTACTTC	CASSYRDGRGETQYF
TRBV9	-	16	-	TRBJ2-5	TGTGCCAGCAGCGTAGGTCGGGCAGGCCTCCAAGAGACCCAGTACTTC	CASSVGRAGLQETQYF
TRBV2	once	14	-	TRBJ1-3	TGTGCCAGCAGAGGGACGATAATAACTAACACCATATATTTT	CASRGTIITNTIYF
TRBV13	once	13	-	TRBJ1-1	TGTGCCAGCAGCCTAGGGGACAAGGTCGAAGCTTTCTTT	CASSLGDKVEAFF
TRBV7-9	-	13	-	TRBJ2-1	TGTGCCAGCAGCTCCCTCTCAGGTGGGAGGAAGTTCTTC	CASSSLSGGRKFF
TRBV7-2	-	13	-	TRBJ2-7	TGTGCCAGCAGCTTTCGAAGGGACTACGAGCAGTACTTC	CASSFRRDYEQYF
TRBV4-1	-	12	-	TRBJ1-2	TGCGCCAGCAGCCTATTAGGTGGGGGCTACACCTTC	CASSLLGGGYTF
TRBV6-5	-	15	-	TRBJ2-7	TGTGCCAGCAGTTATAAACAGGAGCCCTCCTACGAGCAGTACTTC	CASSYKQEPSYEQYF
TRBV5-6	-	15	TRBD1	TRBJ1-3	TGTGCCAGCAGCTTAGATTGGACAGGGGGAAACACCATATATTTT	CASSLDWTGGNTIYF
TRBV7-3	few	15	TRBD2	TRBJ2-7	TGTGCCAGCAGCCTCCGGAGCGGGAGTGGCTACGAGCAGTACTTC	CASSLRSGSGYEQYF
TRBV5-6	-	15	TRBD2	TRBJ2-1	TGTGCCAGCAGCTTGTCACTAGCGGGTTGGAATGAGCAGTTCTTC	CASSLSLAGWNEQFF
TRBV6-5	-	14	-	TRBJ1-2	TGTGCCAGCAGTATAGGACAGCTAAACTATGGCTACACCTTC	CASSIGQLNYGYTF
TRBV9	-	15	-	TRBJ1-5	TGTGCCAGCAGCGTAGAGGGGAGGACCTATCAGCCCCAGCATTTT	CASSVEGRTYQPQHF
TRBV6-5	-	14	-	TRBJ1-1	TGTGCCAGCAGGACTGCGGGGGGTAGGGCTGAAGCTTTCTTT	CASRTAGGRAEAFF
TRBV19	-	14	-	TRBJ2-1	TGTGCCAGTAGTACCTCGGGGCCCAACAATGAGCAGTTCTTC	CASSTSGPNNEQFF
TRBV27	few	15	TRBD2	TRBJ2-7	TGTGCCAGCAGTCCCCGAACTAGCGGGAGTGGGGAGCAGTACTTC	CASSPRTSGSGEQYF
TRBV7-9	-	12	-	TRBJ2-5	TGTGCCAGCATGGGAGGCCAGGAGACCCAGTACTTC	CASMGGQETQYF
TRBV28	once	15	-	TRBJ2-1	TGTGCCAGCGGCCAGGGCAGGGGTGGGTACAATGAGCAGTTCTTC	CASGQGRGGYNEQFF
TRBV27	-	16	-	TRBJ2-3	TGTGCCAGCAGTTTGGGGTTGGGGGCTAGCACAGATACGCAGTATTTT	CASSLGLGASTDTQYF
TRBV9	-	18	-	TRBJ2-6	TGTGCCAGCAGCGTTTTAGGGACCTACGATGATGGGGCCAACGTCCTGACTTTC	CASSVLGTYDDGANVLTF